This T cell receptor (beta chain) was profiled in a study of beta chain features in type 1 diabetes. General study results and limits: When VDJ junctions were examined, type 1 diabetes patients showed fewer insertions and more deletions. Shorter TCRB CDR3s, moderately but significantly so, marked every one of the four CD4+ subsets in Type 1 diabetes patients.

Expressed TCRB transcripts were sequenced, since all the RNA that had been isolated was reverse transcribed. Assay: immunoSEQ multiplex PCR; the TCRdb copy retains only in-frame clones and omits some. The sample consists of some 640,000 clones, about 14% of them appearing once. This clone has a handful of counts. Its specificity is not known. The receptor was isolated from a man between 18 and 29 years old with type 1 diabetes. Sample: naive CD4+ T cells from blood.

The DNA of the CDR3 is TGTGCCAGCAGTGAAGGCCTGGGGGGAAACAATGAGCAGTTCTTC. Its translation: CASSEGLGGNNEQFF. This chain connects TRBV2 to TRBJ2-1; maybe TRBD2 (6 bases). V gave up 1 base and J gave up 5 bases, with 12 bases separating them. The CDR3 has 15 residues. Germline CDR1 and CDR2: SNHLY and FYNNEI.